This is a list of T cell receptor beta chains from one sample in a study of tumor and adjacent non-tumor tissue in lung cancer. TCRdb ran MiXCR on the multiplex PCR reads and lists one entry per CDR3 protein. The data hold 75,000 to 95,000 distinct CDR3 sequences, with approximately 65% observed a single time. Source material: lung tumor tissue. These receptors were taken from a man aged 60-69 years with non-small cell lung cancer. Both conserved end residues are part of each CDR3. The D gene is left open where the match is weak. The listing skips clone size in some rows; elsewhere it reads once, few, many or a size class.

j_call clone_size v_call d_call cdr3_nt cdr3_aa
TRBJ2-2 many TRBV11-2 TRBD2 TGTGCCAGCAGCAACAGCGGGACGAACACCGGGGAGCTGTTTTTT CASSNSGTNTGELFF
TRBJ1-6 NA TRBV6-1 NA TGTGCCAGCAATGAAGCGCGGCCACAGGCAAATTCACCCCTCCACTTT CASNEARPQANSPLHF
TRBJ1-2 NA TRBV12-3/TRBV12-4 NA NA CFSSRNSYNYGCTF
TRBJ2-1 NA TRBV11-2 TRBD2 TGTGTCAGCACCACTAGCGGGAGGGCCCGATCTACTTATGAGCAGTTCTTC CVSTTSGRARSTYEQFF
TRBJ2-7 many TRBV7-9 TRBD2 TGTGCCAGCAGCTTGAGTAGCGGGGGTGGCTACGAGCAGTACTTC CASSLSSGGGYEQYF
TRBJ1-2 many TRBV14 TRBD1 TGTGCCAGCAGCAAACGACAGGGTCGAGATGGCTACACCTTC CASSKRQGRDGYTF
TRBJ2-7 many TRBV2 NA TGTGCCAGCAGTGTGACAACGAGCTACGAGCAGTACTTC CASSVTTSYEQYF
TRBJ1-1 NA TRBV24-1 NA TGTGCCACCGCCCCTGCAGCCAACACTGAAGCTTTCTTT CATAPAANTEAFF
TRBJ2-1 NA TRBV29-1 NA TGCCGCGCCTACACGTCAAGCTCCTACAATGAGCAGTTCTTC CRAYTSSSYNEQFF
TRBJ2-2 NA TRBV6-6 TRBD2 TGTGCCGGCAGTCTCCGGGAGGGTGGGACCGGGGAGCTGTTTTTT CAGSLREGGTGELFF
TRBJ2-3 NA TRBV11-2 NA TGTGTCAGCAGTTTAGTCTGTATTAACACAGATACGCAGTATTTT CVSSLVCINTDTQYF
TRBJ1-2 many TRBV4-3 NA TGCGCCAGCAGCTACGATCCGGGGGGGAGTGGCTACACCTTC CASSYDPGGSGYTF
TRBJ1-5 NA TRBV2 TRBD1 TGTGCCAGCAGCTACAGGGGTAGCAATCAGCCCCAGCATTTT CASSYRGSNQPQHF
TRBJ2-1 NA TRBV11-2 NA TGTGCCAGCAGCTCTACTAGCACGAGCGAGCGCTCCTACGATGAGCAGTTCTTC CASSSTSTSERSYDEQFF
TRBJ2-1 NA TRBV11-3 NA TGTATCAGCAGCTTACGAGCTGCCTCCTGCAATGAGCAGTTCTTC CISSLRAASCNEQFF
TRBJ2-1 NA TRBV20-1 TRBD2 TGCAGAGCTAGGCCCCCGGTAGCGGGTAACAATGAGCAGTTCTTC CRARPPVAGNNEQFF
TRBJ1-1 many TRBV29-1 NA TGCAGGGCAGGGTACGACACTGAAGCTTTCTTT CRAGYDTEAFF